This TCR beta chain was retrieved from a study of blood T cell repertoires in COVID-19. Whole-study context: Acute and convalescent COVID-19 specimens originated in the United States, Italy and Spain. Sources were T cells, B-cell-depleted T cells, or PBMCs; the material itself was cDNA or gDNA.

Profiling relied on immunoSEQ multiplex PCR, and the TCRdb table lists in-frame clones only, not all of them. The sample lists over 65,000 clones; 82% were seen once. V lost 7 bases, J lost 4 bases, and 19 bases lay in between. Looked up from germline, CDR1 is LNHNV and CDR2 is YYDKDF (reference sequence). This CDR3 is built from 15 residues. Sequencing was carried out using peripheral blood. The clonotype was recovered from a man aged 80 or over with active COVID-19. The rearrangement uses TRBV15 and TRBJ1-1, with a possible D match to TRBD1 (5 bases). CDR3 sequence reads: CATKGPQVTTTEAFF. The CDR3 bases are TGTGCCACCAAAGGCCCACAGGTGACGACCACTGAAGCTTTCTTT.